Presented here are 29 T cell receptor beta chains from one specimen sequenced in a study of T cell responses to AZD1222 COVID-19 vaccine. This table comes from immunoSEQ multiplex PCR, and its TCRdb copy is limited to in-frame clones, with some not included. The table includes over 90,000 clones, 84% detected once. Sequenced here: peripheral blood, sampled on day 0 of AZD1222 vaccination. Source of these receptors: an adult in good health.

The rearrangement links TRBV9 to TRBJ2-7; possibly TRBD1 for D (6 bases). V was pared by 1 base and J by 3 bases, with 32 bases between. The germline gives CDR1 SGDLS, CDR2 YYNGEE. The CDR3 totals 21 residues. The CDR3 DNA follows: TGTGCCAGCAGCGTATTGCCCCTAATCCTGCCAGGGACACCGAGGGTCTACGAGCAGTACGTC. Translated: CASSVLPLILPGTPRVYEQYV.

The CDR3 nucleotides are TGTGCCAGCAGCCTCCTAGCGGGAAGGGGGGAGACCCAGTACTTC. Protein sequence: CASSLLAGRGETQYF. This chain uses TRBV5-6 with TRBJ2-5; 9 nucleotides align to TRBD2. From germline, CDR1 is SGHDT and CDR2 YYEEEE. The CDR3 loop spans 15 amino acids. The V and J ends lost 4 bases and 5 bases, in that order; junction bases with no gene match: 9. Based on the CDR3 plus reference TRBV5-6 and TRBJ2-5, the full variable domain is DAGVTQSPTHLIKTRGQQVTLRCSPKSGHDTVSWYQQALGQGPQFIFQYYEEEERQRGNFPDRFSGHQFPNYSSELNVNALLLGDSALYLCASSLLAGRGETQYFGPGTRLLVL.

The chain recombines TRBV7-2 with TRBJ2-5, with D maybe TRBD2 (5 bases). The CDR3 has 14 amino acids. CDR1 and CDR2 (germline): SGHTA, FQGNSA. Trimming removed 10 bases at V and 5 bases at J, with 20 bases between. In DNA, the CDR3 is TGTGCCAACCGCGACTATGGCGGTTCTGAGACCCAGTACTTC. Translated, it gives CANRDYGGSETQYF.

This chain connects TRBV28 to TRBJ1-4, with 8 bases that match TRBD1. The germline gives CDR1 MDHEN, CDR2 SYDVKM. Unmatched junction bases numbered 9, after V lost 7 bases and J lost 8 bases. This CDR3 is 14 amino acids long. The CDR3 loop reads CASNNQGAREKLFF. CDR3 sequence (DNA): TGTGCCAGCAATAACCAGGGGGCGCGGGAAAAACTGTTTTTT. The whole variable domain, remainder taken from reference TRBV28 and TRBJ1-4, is DVKVTQSSRYLVKRTGEKVFLECVQDMDHENMFWYRQDPGLGLRLIYFSYDVKMKEKGDIPEGYSVSREKKERFSLILESASTNQTSMYLCASNNQGAREKLFFGSGTQLSVL.

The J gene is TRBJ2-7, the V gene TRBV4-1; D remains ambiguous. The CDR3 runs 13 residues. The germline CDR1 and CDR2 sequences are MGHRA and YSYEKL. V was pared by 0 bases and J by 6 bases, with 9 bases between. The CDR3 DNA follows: TGCGCCAGCAGCCAAGAGGGGTCGTCCGAGCAGTACGTC. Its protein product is CASSQEGSSEQYV.

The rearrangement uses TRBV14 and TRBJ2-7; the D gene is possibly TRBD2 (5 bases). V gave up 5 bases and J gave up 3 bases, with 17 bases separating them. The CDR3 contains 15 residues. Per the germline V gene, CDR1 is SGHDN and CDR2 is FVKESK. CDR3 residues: CASSLRTFHLYEQYF. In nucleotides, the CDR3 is TGTGCCAGCAGCTTACGGACTTTCCATCTCTACGAGCAGTACTTC.

Here the CDR3 DNA reads TGTGCCATCAGTGGGACAGGGGCAGCAGGTGAAGCTTTCTTT. It encodes CAISGTGAAGEAFF. This chain joins TRBV10-3 and TRBJ1-1; the match to TRBD1 covers 9 bases. The J segment lost 7 bases and the V segment lost 4 bases, leaving 7 bases of the junction unmatched. Germline V CDR1 and CDR2: ENHRY, SYGVKD. The CDR3 totals 14 residues.

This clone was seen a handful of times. CDR3 in DNA: TGTGCCAGCAGCCCCCCGGACCGGTTAACAGATACGCAGTATTTT. Protein product: CASSPPDRLTDTQYF. The J gene is TRBJ2-3, the V gene TRBV28; D call uncertain. Germline-derived CDR1 and CDR2 are MDHEN and SYDVKM. The germline V and J ends were trimmed by 6 bases and 3 bases, with 16 bases remaining between them. The CDR3 spans 15 residues. The full variable domain, completed using reference TRBV28 and TRBJ2-3, is DVKVTQSSRYLVKRTGEKVFLECVQDMDHENMFWYRQDPGLGLRLIYFSYDVKMKEKGDIPEGYSVSREKKERFSLILESASTNQTSMYLCASSPPDRLTDTQYFGPGTRLTVL.

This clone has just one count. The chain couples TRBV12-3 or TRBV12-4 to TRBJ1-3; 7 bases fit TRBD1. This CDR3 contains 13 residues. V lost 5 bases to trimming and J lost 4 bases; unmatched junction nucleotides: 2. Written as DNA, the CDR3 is TGTGCCAGCAGTCGACAGGGAGGAAACACCATATATTTT. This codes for CASSRQGGNTIYF.

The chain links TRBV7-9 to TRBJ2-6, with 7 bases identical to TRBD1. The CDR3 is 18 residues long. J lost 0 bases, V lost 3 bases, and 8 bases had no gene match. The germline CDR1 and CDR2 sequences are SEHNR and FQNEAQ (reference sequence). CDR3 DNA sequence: TGTGCCAGCAGCTTCTCGCACAGGGGCATCTCTGGGGCCAACGTCCTGACTTTC. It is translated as CASSFSHRGISGANVLTF.

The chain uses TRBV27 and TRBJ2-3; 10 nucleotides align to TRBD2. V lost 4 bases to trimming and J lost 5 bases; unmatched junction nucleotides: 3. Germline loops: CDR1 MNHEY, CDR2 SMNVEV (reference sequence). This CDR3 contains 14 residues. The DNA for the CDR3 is TGTGCCAGCAGTTCCCGACTAGCGGGAGATACGCAGTATTTT. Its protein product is CASSSRLAGDTQYF.

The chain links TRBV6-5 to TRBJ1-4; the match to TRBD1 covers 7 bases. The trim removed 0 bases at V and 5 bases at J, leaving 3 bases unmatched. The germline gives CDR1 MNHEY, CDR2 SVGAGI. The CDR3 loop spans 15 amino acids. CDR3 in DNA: TGTGCCAGCAGTTACTCTGGGACAGCGAATGAAAAACTGTTTTTT. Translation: CASSYSGTANEKLFF.

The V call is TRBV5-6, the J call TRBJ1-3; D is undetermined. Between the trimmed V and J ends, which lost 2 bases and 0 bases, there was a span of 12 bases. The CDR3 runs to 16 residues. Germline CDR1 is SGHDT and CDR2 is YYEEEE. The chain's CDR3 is CASSLGSWGSGNTIYF. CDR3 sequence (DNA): TGTGCCAGCAGCTTAGGATCCTGGGGCTCTGGAAACACCATATATTTT.

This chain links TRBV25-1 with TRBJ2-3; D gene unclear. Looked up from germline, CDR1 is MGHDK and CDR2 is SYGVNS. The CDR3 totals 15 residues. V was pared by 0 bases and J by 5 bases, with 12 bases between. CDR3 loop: CASSEYSVFRDTQYF. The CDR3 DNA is TGTGCCAGCAGTGAATATAGTGTATTCCGAGATACGCAGTATTTT.

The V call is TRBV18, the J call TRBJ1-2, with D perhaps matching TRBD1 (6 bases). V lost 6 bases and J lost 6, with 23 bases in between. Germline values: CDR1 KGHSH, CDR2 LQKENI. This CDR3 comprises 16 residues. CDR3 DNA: TGTGCCAGCTCCCCCGAACAGGGATATGCGGTTGATGGCTACACCTTC. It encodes CASSPEQGYAVDGYTF. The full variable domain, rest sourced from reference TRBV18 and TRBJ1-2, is NAGVMQNPRHLVRRRGQEARLRCSPMKGHSHVYWYRQLPEEGLKFMVYLQKENIIDESGMPKERFSAEFPKEGPSILRIQQVVRGDSAAYFCASSPEQGYAVDGYTFGSGTRLTVV.

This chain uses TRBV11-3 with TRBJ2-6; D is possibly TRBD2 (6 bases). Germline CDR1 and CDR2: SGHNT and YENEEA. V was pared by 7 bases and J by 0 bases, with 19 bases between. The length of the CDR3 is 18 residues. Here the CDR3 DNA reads TGTGCCAGCACACTTTCTCGGGACTCCAGCTCTGGGGCCAACGTCCTGACTTTC. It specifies CASTLSRDSSSGANVLTF.

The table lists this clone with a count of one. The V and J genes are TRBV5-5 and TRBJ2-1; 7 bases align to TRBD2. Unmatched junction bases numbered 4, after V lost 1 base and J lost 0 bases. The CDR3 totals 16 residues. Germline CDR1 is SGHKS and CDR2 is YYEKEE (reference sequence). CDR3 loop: CASSLSGRSSYNEQFF. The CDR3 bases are TGTGCCAGCAGCTTGTCCGGGAGGAGCTCCTACAATGAGCAGTTCTTC.

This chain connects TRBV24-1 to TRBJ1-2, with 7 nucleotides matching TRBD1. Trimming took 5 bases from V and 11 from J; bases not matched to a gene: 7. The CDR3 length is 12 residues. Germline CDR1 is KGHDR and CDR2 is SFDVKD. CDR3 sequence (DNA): TGTGCCACCAGTGCGGGGACAGAAGAATACACCTTC. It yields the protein CATSAGTEEYTF.

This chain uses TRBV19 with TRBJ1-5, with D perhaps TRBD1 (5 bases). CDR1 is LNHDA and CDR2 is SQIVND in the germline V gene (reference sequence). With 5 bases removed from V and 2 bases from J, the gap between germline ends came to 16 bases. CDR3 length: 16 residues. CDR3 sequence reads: CASSYGRAAGNQPQHF. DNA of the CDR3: TGTGCCAGTAGTTATGGCAGGGCTGCCGGCAATCAGCCCCAGCATTTT.

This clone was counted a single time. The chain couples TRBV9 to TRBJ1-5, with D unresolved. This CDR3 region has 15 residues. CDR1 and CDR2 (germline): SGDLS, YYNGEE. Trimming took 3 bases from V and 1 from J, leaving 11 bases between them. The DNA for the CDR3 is TGTGCCAGCAGCGGATCAGGAGGGAGCAATCAGCCCCAGCATTTT. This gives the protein CASSGSGGSNQPQHF.

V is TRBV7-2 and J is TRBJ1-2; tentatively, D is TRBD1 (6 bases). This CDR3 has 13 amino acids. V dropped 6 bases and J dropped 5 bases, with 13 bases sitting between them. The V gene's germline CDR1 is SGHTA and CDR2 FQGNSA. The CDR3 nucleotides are TGTGCCAGCAGTCTACAGGGCCCTTATGGCTACACCTTC. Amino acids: CASSLQGPYGYTF.

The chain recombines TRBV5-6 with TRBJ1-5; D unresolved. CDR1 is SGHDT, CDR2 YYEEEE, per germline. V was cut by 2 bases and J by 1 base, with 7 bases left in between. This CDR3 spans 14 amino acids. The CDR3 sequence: CASSLPGSNQPQHF. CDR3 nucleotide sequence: TGTGCCAGCAGCTTACCGGGGAGCAATCAGCCCCAGCATTTT.

Written as DNA, the CDR3 is TGTGCCAGCAGTTACGCGGCAGCTCCCTCCTACGAGCAGTACGTC. This gives the protein CASSYAAAPSYEQYV. This chain uses TRBV6-2 or TRBV6-3 with TRBJ2-7, with D hard to call. The length of the CDR3 is 15 residues. V was trimmed by 2 bases and J by 0 bases, leaving 11 bases between them. Germline lookup yields CDR1 MNHEY and CDR2 SVGEGT.

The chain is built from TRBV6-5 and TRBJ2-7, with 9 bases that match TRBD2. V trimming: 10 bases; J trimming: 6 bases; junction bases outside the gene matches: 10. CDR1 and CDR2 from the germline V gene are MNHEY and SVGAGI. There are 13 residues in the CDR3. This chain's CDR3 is CAISLAGNVEQYF. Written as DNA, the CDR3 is TGTGCCATCTCACTAGCGGGTAACGTCGAGCAGTACTTC.

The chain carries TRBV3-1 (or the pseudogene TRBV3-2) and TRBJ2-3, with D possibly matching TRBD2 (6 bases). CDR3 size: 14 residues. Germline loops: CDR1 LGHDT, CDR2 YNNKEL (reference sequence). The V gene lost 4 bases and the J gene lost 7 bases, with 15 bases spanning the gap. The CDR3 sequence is CASSPHGGTNTQYF. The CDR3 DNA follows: TGTGCCAGCAGCCCCCATGGGGGGACGAATACGCAGTATTTT.

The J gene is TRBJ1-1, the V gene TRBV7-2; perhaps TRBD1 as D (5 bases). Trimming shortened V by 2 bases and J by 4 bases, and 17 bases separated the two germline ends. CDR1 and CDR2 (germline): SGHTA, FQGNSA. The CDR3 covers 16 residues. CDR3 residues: CASSLSPAGGGTEAFF. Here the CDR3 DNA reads TGTGCCAGCAGCTTAAGCCCCGCGGGGGGAGGCACTGAAGCTTTCTTT.

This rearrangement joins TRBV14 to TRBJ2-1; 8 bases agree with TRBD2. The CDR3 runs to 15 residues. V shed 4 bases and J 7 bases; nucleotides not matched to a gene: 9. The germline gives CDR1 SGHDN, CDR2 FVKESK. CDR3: CASSRTLAGKNEQFF. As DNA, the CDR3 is TGTGCCAGCAGCCGAACCTTAGCGGGGAAGAATGAGCAGTTCTTC.

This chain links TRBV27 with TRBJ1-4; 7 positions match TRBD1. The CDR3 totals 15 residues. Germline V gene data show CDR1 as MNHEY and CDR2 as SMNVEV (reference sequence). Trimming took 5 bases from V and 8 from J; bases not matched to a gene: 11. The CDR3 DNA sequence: TGTGCCAGCAGTACGCAGCAGGGGGTTTGGGAAAAACTGTTTTTT. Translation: CASSTQQGVWEKLFF.

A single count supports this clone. The CDR3 here is CASSYSGGNTIYF. CDR3 nucleotides: TGTGCCAGCAGTTACTCAGGGGGAAACACCATATATTTT. The rearrangement joins TRBV6-5 to TRBJ1-3; D remains ambiguous. CDR3 length equals 13 residues. V was shortened by 0 bases and J by 4 bases, with 4 bases between the two germline ends. In germline, CDR1 is MNHEY, CDR2 SVGAGI.